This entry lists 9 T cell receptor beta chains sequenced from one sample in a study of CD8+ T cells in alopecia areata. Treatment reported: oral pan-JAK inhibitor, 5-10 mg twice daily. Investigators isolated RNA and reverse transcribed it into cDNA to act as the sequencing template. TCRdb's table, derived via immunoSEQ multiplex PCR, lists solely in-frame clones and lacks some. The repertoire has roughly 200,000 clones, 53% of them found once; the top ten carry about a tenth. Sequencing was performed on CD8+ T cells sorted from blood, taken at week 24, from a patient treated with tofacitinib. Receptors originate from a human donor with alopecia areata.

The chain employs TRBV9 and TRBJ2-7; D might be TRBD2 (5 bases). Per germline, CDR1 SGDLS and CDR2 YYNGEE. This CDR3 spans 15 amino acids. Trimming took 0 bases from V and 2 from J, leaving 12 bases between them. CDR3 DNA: TGTGCCAGCAGCGTAGGTGGTAGCGCGACCTACGAGCAGTACTTC. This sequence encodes CASSVGGSATYEQYF.

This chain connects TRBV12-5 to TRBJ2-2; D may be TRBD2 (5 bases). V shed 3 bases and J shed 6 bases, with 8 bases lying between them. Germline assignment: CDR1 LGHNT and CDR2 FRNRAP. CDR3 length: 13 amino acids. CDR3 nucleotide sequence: TGTGCTAGTGGTTTAGAGCGGCCCGGGGAGCTGTTTTTT. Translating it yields CASGLERPGELFF.

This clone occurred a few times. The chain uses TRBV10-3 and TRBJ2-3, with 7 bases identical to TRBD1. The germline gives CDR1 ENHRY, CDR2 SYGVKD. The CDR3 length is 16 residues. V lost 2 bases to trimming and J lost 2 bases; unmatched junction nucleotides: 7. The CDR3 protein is CAISETDRAHTDTQYF. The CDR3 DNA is TGTGCCATCAGTGAGACCGACAGGGCACACACAGATACGCAGTATTTT.

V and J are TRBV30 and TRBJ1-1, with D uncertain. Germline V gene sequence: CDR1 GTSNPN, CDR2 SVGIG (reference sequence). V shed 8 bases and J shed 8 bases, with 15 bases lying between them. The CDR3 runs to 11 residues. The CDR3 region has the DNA TGTGCCCTCGAGACGGCAGGAGAAGCTTTCTTT. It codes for CALETAGEAFF.

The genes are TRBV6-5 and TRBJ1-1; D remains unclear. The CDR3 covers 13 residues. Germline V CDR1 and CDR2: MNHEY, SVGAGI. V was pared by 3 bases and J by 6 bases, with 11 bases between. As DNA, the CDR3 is TGTGCCAGCAGTTATGGGAGTAACTCTGAAGCTTTCTTT. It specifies CASSYGSNSEAFF.

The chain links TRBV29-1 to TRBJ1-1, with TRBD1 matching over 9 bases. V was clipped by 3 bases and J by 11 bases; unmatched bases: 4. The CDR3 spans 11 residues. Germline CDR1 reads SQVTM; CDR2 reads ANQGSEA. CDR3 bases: TGCAGCGTTGAGTCCGGGACAGGGGCTTTCTTT. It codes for CSVESGTGAFF.

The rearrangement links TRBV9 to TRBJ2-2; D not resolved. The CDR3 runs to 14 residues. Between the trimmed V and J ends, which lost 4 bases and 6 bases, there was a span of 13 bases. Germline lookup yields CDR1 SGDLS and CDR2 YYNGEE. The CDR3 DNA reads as TGTGCCAGCAGCCCCTCAAGGGTGGCCGGGGAGCTGTTTTTT. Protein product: CASSPSRVAGELFF.

The CDR3 reads CSAVGRRGHEQFF. The CDR3, as DNA: TGCAGCGCAGTGGGGCGGAGGGGCCACGAGCAGTTCTTC. The chain combines TRBV29-1 with TRBJ2-1; weak D call: TRBD2 (6 bases). Germline V gives CDR1 SQVTM, CDR2 ANQGSEA. V gave up 7 bases and J gave up 10 bases, with 20 bases separating them. The CDR3 has 13 residues.

The CDR3 bases are TGCGCCAGCAGTGAAAGGGACAGACCCTACGAGCAGTACTTC. Its translation: CASSERDRPYEQYF. The chain employs TRBV10-2 and TRBJ2-7, with TRBD1 matching 7 bases. From germline, CDR1 is WSHSY and CDR2 SAAADI. The CDR3 totals 14 residues. V lost 3 bases to trimming and J lost 2 bases; unmatched junction nucleotides: 4.